The rows below give T cell receptor beta chains drawn from one sample of a study of human T cells and chemical hapten exposure. TCRdb used MiXCR to reprocess the RACE reads, holding one entry per CDR3 protein. Of some 98,000 distinct CDR3 sequences listed, approximately 11% are singletons. This sample comprised whole blood, obtained in connection with sensitization to the hapten diphenylcyclopropenone (DPC). Every receptor here comes from a woman aged 60 to 75 with alopecia areata. Some clones in this sample may be carry-over from other donors' samples. Both conserved end residues are part of each CDR3. Each record gives: V gene, clone size, J gene, CDR3 length, CDR3 protein. Expanded clones are given a class, and other clones once, few, many or no size at all.

TRBV9	.	TRBJ2-2	15	CASSVLDSYTGELFF
TRBV7-6	many	TRBJ2-1	16	CASSPTGTGFYNEQFF
TRBV7-9	.	TRBJ2-5	16	CASSLALNRPGETQYF
TRBV7-8	.	TRBJ2-3	17	CASSLTRWRGSTDTQYF
TRBV4-1	many	TRBJ1-3	19	CASSQAGGRGSTFGNTIYF
TRBV20-1	.	TRBJ2-7	13	CSARPQGPYEQYF
TRBV30	many	TRBJ1-4	11	CAWSVLQKLFF
TRBV5-4	few	TRBJ1-5	12	CAWGLTNQPQHF
TRBV7-2	.	TRBJ2-7	15	CASSSGQAGTYEQYF
TRBV12-3/TRBV12-4	few	TRBJ2-7	12	CATLGQGYEQYF
TRBV10-2	many	TRBJ1-1	12	CASSYGTEGHGF
TRBV4-2	.	TRBJ2-2	17	CASSLHQSLESGGELFF
TRBV3-1	few	TRBJ1-1	15	CASSLPGQGDTEAFF
TRBV3-1	few	TRBJ2-1	15	CASTTLRGRRNEQFF
TRBV5-1	many	TRBJ2-3	15	CASSLADTNTDTQYF
TRBV7-8	many	TRBJ1-2	14	CASSSKENSYGYTF
TRBV4-1	many	TRBJ1-1	15	CASSQVEQGGTEAFF
TRBV11-2	few	TRBJ2-4	14	CASSTGTSAFIQYF
TRBV11-2	many	TRBJ1-1	18	CASSPSTQGGPRNTEAFF
TRBV7-9	many	TRBJ2-3	12	CASSRSTDTQYF
TRBV18	.	TRBJ1-4	14	CASSPGTGDEKLFF
TRBV18	few	TRBJ2-3	15	CASSPPGQGIDTQYF
TRBV5-1	many	TRBJ2-7	14	CASGIQGAPYEQYF
TRBV29-1	many	TRBJ1-5	14	CSVEVRGINQPQHF
TRBV12-3/TRBV12-4	many	TRBJ1-2	14	CASSFNLGNYGYTF
TRBV4-1	few	TRBJ2-2	12	CASSQDAGELFF
TRBV5-8	.	TRBJ2-4	16	CAGLRDRGLRGNIQYF
TRBV24-1	few	TRBJ2-5	15	CATSDADGNQETQYF
TRBV7-2	few	TRBJ2-1	14	CASRASGGVNEQFF
TRBV5-1	many	TRBJ2-2	14	CASSLETNTGELFF
TRBV27	few	TRBJ2-7	15	CASSLRTSGGYEQYF
TRBV29-1	many	TRBJ1-2	13	CSVALGQARGYTF
TRBV13	many	TRBJ2-1	15	CASSSIPISGNEQFF
TRBV20-1	few	TRBJ1-5	16	CSASPTGPYSNQPQHF
TRBV20-1	.	TRBJ2-7	15	CSASRLAGGLYEQYF
TRBV7-6	many	TRBJ1-5	13	CASSPRQLQPQHF
TRBV4-1	few	TRBJ1-2	17	CASSSTQGVGRIYGYTF
TRBV7-3	.	TRBJ2-3	15	CASSEAGTGSDTQYF
TRBV29-1	few	TRBJ2-5	14	CSVGAGGPDETQYF
TRBV7-8	many	TRBJ1-1	16	CASSFALGKLRTEAFF
TRBV7-2	many	TRBJ2-3	18	CASSAGTSSIPSTDTQYF
TRBV7-9	few	TRBJ2-1	14	CASSSLAGGRSQFF
TRBV3-1	few	TRBJ2-5	14	CASSSTPGTETQYF
TRBV7-8	few	TRBJ2-5	13	CASSTARGWTQYF
TRBV9	few	TRBJ1-3	15	CASSTRPDSGNTIYF
TRBV10-2	many	TRBJ2-1	18	CASSESKGSGQGYNEQFF
TRBV7-2	few	TRBJ2-5	15	CASRERLAGVETQYF
TRBV12-5	.	TRBJ2-2	16	CASGSSDSTISGELFF
TRBV7-2	few	TRBJ2-3	15	CASSFPAVNTDTQYF
TRBV6-1	.	TRBJ1-2	17	CASRERHPLPAYYGYTF
TRBV12-3/TRBV12-4	many	TRBJ1-3	13	CASSLARGNTIYF
TRBV5-1	.	TRBJ2-1	16	CASSFPSGGSYNEQFF
TRBV3-1	many	TRBJ1-6	16	CASSQVGVGINSPLHF
TRBV10-3	many	TRBJ2-3	14	CAISESGGAHTQYF
TRBV3-1	.	TRBJ2-5	13	CASSQDWGETQYF
TRBV10-3	many	TRBJ2-1	18	CAISEKGRGQASYNEQFF
TRBV2	few	TRBJ1-5	14	CASSGQLSNQPQHF
TRBV27	few	TRBJ2-7	14	CASSMGPGSYEQYF
TRBV12-3/TRBV12-4	many	TRBJ2-5	17	CASTRRSASDGQETQYF